This T cell receptor beta chain was retrieved from a study of cytomegalovirus exposure and HLA in healthy donors. Looking at the study overall: The same platform was used for the approximately 110 validation repertoires and the roughly 600 first-cohort repertoires, a later analysis reported. Study findings and constraints: Reports described diagnosis of cytomegalovirus status by the classifier as highly specific and sensitive. Rare TCR sequences predominated, though certain public TCRs were found in many donors.

V trimming: 10 bases; J trimming: 4 bases; junction bases outside the gene matches: 6. Per germline, CDR1 MNHNY and CDR2 SVGAGI (reference sequence). This CDR3 is 15 amino acids long. Note on this clone: Its antigen is currently unknown.

Measured with immunoSEQ multiplex PCR; TCRdb has only the in-frame clones, and not every one. The sample contains some 69,000 clones, over 95% of which appear only once. The TCR was taken from a woman in her late teens or twenties in good health and CMV-seropositive. Sequenced sample: PBMCs. The J gene is TRBJ2-2, the V gene TRBV6-6; 13 bases fit TRBD2. The CDR3: CAIHGLAGVTGELFF. CDR3 nucleotide sequence: TGTGCCATCCACGGACTAGCGGGAGTCACCGGGGAGCTGTTTTTT.